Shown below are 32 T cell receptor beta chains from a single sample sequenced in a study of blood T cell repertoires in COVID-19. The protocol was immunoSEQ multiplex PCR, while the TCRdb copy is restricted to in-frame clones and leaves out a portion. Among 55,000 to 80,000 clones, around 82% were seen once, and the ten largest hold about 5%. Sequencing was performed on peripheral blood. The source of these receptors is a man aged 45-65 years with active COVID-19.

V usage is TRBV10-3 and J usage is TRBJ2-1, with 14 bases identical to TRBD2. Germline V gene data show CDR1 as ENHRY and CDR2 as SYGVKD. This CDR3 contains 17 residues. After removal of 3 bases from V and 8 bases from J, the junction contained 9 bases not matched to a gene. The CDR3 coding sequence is TGTGCCATCAGTGAATACACCGGGACTAGCGGGAGCTATGAGCAGTTCTTC. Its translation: CAISEYTGTSGSYEQFF.

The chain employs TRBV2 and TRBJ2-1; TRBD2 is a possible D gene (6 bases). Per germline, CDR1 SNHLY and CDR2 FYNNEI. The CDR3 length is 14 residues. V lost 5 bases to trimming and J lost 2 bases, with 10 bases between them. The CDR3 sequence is CASSKRVTYNEQFF. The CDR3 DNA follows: TGTGCCAGCAGTAAGCGGGTTACCTACAATGAGCAGTTCTTC.

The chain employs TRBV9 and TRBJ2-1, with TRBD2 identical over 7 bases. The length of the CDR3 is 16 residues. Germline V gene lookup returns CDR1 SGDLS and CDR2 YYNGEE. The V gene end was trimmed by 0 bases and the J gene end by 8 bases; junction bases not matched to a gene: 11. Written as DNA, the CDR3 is TGTGCCAGCAGCGTAGACGGGGACTACCAAGGGGATGAGCAGTTCTTC. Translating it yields CASSVDGDYQGDEQFF.

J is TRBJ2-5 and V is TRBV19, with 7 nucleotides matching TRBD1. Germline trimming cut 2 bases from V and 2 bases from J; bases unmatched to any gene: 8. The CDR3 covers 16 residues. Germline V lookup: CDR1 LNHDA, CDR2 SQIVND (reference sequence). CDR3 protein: CASSIPSGDRQETQYF. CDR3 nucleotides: TGTGCCAGTAGTATACCTTCCGGGGACAGACAAGAGACCCAGTACTTC. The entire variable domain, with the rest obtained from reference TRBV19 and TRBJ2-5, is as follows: DGGITQSPKYLFRKEGQNVTLSCEQNLNHDAMYWYRQDPGQGLRLIYYSQIVNDFQKGDIAEGYSVSREKKESFPLTVTSAQKNPTAFYLCASSIPSGDRQETQYFGPGTRLLVL.

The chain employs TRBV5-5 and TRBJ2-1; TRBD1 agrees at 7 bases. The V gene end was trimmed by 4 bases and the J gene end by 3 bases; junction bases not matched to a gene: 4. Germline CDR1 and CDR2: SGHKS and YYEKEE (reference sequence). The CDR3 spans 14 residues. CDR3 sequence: CASSTGQIYNEQFF. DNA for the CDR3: TGTGCCAGCAGCACGGGACAGATCTACAATGAGCAGTTCTTC.

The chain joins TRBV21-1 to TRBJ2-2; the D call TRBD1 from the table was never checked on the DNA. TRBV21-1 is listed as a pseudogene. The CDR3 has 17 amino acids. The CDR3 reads CASSLVTGGLNTGELFF. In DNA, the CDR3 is TGTGCCAGCAGCCTCGTGACAGGGGGACTGAACACCGGGGAGCTGTTTTTT.

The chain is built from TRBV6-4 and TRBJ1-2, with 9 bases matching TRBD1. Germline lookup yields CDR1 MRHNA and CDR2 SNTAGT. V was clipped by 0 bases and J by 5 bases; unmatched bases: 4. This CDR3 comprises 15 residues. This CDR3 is CASSDSNGTGYGYTF. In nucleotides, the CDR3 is TGTGCCAGCAGTGACTCGAACGGGACAGGGTATGGCTACACCTTC.

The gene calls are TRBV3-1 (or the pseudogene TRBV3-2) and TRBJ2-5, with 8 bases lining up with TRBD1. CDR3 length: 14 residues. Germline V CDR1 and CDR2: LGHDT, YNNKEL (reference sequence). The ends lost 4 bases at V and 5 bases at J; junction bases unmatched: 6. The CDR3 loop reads CASSLRQGSETQYF. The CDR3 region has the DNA TGTGCCAGCAGCCTCCGACAGGGGAGCGAGACCCAGTACTTC.

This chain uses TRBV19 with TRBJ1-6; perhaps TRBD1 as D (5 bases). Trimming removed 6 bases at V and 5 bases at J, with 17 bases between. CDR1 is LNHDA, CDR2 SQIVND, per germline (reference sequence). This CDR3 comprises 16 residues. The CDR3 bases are TGTGCCAGTAGGGGGGGACGGGAGACGGATAATTCACCCCTCCACTTT. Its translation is CASRGGRETDNSPLHF. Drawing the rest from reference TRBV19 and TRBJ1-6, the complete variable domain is DGGITQSPKYLFRKEGQNVTLSCEQNLNHDAMYWYRQDPGQGLRLIYYSQIVNDFQKGDIAEGYSVSREKKESFPLTVTSAQKNPTAFYLCASRGGRETDNSPLHFGNGTRLTVT.

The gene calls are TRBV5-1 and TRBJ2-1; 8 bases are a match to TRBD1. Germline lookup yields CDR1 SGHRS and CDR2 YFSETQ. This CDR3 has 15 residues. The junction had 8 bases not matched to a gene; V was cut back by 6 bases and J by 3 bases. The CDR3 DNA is TGCGCCAGCACCCTGGGACAGGCGAACTACAATGAGCAGTTCTTC. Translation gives CASTLGQANYNEQFF.

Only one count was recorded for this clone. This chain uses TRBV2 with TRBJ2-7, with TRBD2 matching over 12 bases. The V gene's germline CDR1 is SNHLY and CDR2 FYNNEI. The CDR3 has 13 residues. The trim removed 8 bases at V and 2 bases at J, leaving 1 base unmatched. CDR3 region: CASSSGGAYEQYF. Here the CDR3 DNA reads TGTGCCAGCTCTAGCGGGGGGGCCTACGAGCAGTACTTC.

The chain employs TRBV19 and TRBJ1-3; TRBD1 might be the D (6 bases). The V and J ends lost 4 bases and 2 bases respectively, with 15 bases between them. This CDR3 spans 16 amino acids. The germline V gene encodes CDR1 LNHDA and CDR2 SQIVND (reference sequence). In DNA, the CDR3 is TGTGCCAGTAGTACCCGGAACAGGGAAGCTGGAAACACCATATATTTT. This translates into CASSTRNREAGNTIYF.

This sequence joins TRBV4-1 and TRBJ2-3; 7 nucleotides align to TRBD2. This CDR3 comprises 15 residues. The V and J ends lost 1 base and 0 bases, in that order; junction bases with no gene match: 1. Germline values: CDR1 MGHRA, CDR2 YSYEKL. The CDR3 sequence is CASSQGGGSTDTQYF. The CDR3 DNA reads TGCGCCAGCAGCCAAGGGGGGGGTAGCACAGATACGCAGTATTTT.

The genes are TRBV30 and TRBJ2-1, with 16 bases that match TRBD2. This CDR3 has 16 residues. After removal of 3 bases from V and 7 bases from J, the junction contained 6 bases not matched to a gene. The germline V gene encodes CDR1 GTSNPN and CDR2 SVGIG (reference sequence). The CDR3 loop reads CAWSAPGLAGGNEQFF. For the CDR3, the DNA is TGTGCCTGGAGCGCCCCGGGACTAGCGGGAGGGAATGAGCAGTTCTTC.

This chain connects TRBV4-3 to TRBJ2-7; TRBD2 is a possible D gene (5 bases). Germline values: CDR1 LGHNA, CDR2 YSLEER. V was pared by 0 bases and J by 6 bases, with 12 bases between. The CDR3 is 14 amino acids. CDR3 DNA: TGCGCCAGCAGCCAAGAAATCGAGGGCTCCGAGCAGTACTTC. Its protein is CASSQEIEGSEQYF.

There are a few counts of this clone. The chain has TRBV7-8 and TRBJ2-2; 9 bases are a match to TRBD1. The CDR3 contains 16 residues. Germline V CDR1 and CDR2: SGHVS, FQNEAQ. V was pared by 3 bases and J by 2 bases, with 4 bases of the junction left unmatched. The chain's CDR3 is CASSFTGGVNTGELFF. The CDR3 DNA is TGTGCCAGCAGCTTTACAGGGGGCGTCAACACCGGGGAGCTGTTTTTT. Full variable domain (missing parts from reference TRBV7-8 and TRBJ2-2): GAGVSQSPRYKVAKRGQDVALRCDPISGHVSLFWYQQALGQGPEFLTYFQNEAQLDKSGLPSDRFFAERPEGSVSTLKIQRTQQEDSAVYLCASSFTGGVNTGELFFGEGSRLTVL.

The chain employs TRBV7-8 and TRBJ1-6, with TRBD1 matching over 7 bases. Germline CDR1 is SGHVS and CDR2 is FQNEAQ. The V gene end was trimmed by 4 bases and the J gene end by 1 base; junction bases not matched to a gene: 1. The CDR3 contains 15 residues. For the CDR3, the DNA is TGTGCCAGCAGCTGGGGACAGTCCTATAATTCACCCCTCCACTTT. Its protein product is CASSWGQSYNSPLHF.

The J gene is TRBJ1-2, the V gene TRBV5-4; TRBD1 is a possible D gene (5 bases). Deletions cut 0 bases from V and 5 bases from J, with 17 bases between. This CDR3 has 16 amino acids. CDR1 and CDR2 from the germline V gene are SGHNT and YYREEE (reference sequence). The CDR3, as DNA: TGTGCCAGCAGCTTGGGGGGCGCTCCGGAGGGGTATGGCTACACCTTC. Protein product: CASSLGGAPEGYGYTF.

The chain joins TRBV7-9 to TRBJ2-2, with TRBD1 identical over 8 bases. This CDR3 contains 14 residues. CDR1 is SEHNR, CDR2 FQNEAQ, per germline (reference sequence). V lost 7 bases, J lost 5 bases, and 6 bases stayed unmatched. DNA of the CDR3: TGTGCCAGCAAGGACAGGGTGATAACCGGGGAGCTGTTTTTT. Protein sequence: CASKDRVITGELFF.

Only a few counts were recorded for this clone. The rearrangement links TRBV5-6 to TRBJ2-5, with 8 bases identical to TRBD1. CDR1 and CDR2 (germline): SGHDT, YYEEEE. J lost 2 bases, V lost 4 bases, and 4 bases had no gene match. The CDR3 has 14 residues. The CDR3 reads CASSLGTGQETQYF. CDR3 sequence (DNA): TGTGCCAGCAGCCTTGGGACAGGACAAGAGACCCAGTACTTC.

CDR3 protein: CASSQVGRSAKNIQYF. DNA of the CDR3: TGTGCCAGCAGCCAAGTTGGGCGTTCGGCCAAAAACATTCAGTACTTC. The chain couples TRBV3-1 (or the pseudogene TRBV3-2) to TRBJ2-4; D is uncertain. Trimming stripped 1 base from V and 1 base from J, with 11 bases between. Germline V gives CDR1 LGHDT, CDR2 YNNKEL (reference sequence). This CDR3 contains 16 residues.

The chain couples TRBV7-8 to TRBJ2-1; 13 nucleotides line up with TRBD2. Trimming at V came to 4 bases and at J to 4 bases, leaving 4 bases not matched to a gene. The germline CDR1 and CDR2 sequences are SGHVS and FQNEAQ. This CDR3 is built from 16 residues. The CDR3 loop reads CASSSEGLAGYNEQFF. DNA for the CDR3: TGTGCCAGCAGCTCCGAGGGACTAGCGGGGTACAATGAGCAGTTCTTC.

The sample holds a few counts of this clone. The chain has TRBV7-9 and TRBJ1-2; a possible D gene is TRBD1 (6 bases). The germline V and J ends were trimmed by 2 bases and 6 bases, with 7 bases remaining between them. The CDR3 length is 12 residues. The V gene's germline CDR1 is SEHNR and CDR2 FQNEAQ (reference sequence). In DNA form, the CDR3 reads TGTGCCAGCAGCTTATCAGGGGATGGCTACACCTTC. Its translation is CASSLSGDGYTF. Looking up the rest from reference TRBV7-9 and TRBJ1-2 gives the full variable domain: DTGVSQNPRHKITKRGQNVTFRCDPISEHNRLYWYRQTLGQGPEFLTYFQNEAQLEKSRLLSDRFSAERPKGSFSTLEIQRTEQGDSAMYLCASSLSGDGYTFGSGTRLTVV.

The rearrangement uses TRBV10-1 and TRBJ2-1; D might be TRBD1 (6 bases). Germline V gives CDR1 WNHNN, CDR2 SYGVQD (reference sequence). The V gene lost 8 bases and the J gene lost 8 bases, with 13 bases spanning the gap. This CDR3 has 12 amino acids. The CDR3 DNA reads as TGCGCCAGCGTCAGGGGTGGAGATGAGCAGTTCTTC. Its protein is CASVRGGDEQFF.

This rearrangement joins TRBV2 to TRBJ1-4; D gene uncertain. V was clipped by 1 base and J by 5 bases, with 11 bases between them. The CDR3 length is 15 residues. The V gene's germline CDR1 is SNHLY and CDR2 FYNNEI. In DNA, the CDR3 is TGTGCCAGCAGTGAAGAGAGGGTCGCGAATGAAAAACTGTTTTTT. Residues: CASSEERVANEKLFF.

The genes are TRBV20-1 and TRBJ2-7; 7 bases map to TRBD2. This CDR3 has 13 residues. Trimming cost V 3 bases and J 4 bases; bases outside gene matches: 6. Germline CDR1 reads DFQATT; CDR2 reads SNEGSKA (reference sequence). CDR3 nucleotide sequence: TGCAGTGCTAGTCCCAGCGGGAATTACGAGCAGTACTTC. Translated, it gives CSASPSGNYEQYF.

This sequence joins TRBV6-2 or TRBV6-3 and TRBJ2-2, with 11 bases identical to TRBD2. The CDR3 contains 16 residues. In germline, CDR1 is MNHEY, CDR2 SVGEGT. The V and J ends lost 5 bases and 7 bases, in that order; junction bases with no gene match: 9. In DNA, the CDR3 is TGTGCCAGCAGTACTAGGACTAGCGGGCTGGTCGGGGAGCTGTTTTTT. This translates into CASSTRTSGLVGELFF.

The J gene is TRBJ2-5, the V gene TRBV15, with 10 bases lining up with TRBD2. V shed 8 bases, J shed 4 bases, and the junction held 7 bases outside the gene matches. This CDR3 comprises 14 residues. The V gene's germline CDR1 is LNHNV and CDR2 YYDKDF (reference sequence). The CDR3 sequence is CATRAGGARETQYF. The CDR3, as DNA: TGTGCCACCCGAGCGGGGGGGGCCAGAGAGACCCAGTACTTC.

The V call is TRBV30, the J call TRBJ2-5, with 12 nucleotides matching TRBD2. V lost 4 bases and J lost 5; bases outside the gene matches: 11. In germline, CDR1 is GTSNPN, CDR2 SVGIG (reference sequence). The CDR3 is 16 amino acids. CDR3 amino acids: CAWTTIRTSGTETQYF. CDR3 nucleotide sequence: TGTGCCTGGACCACCATCCGGACTAGCGGGACGGAGACCCAGTACTTC. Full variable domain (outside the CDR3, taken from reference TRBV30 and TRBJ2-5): SQTIHQWPATLVQPVGSPLSLECTVEGTSNPNLYWYRQAAGRGLQLLFYSVGIGQISSEVPQNLSASRPQDRQFILSSKKLLLSDSGFYLCAWTTIRTSGTETQYFGPGTRLLVL.

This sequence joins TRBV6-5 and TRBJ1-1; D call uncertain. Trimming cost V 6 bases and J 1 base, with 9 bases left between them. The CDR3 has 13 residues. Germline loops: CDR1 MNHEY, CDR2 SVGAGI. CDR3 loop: CASRQGRNTEAFF. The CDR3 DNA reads TGTGCCAGCAGACAAGGGAGGAACACTGAAGCTTTCTTT.

In DNA, the CDR3 is TGCGCCAGCAGTCAAGAGGGGGCGGATGAGCAGTTCTTC. Its protein is CASSQEGADEQFF. The chain uses TRBV23-1 and TRBJ2-1; 7 nucleotides agree with TRBD1. TRBV23-1 counts as an open reading frame of uncertain function. There are 13 residues in the CDR3. With 2 bases clipped from V and 8 bases from J, the junction kept 3 bases outside the gene matches.

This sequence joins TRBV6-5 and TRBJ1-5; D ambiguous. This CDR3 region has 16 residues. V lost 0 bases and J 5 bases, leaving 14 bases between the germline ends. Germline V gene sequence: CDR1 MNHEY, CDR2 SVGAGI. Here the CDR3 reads CASSYSPLRRDQPQHF. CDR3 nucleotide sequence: TGTGCCAGCAGTTACTCGCCCCTTCGGAGGGATCAGCCCCAGCATTTT.